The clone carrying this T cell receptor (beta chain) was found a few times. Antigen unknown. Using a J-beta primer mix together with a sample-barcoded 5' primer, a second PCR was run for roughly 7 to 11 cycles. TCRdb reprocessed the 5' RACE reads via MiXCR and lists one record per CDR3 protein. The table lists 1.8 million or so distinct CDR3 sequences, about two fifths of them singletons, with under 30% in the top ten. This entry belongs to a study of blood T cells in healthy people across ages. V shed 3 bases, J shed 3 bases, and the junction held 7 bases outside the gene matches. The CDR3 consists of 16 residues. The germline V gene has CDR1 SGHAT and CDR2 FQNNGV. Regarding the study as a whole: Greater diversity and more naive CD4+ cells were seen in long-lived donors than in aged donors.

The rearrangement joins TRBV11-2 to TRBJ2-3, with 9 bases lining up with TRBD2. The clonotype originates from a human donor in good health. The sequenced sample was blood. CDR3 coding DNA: TGTGCCAGCAGCTTGTATAGCGGGGGAGTAACAGATACGCAGTATTTT. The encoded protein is CASSLYSGGVTDTQYF.